This T cell receptor (beta chain) was found in a study of blood T cells in healthy people across ages (dated by TCRdb to between 2014 and 2017). Regarding the study in general: In model experiments, roughly one uniquely barcoded TCR beta cDNA molecule per two T cells was captured by template switching. Two additional independent replicas of 1 million unique cDNA reads from the same blood draw were analyzed for two donors (one aged 18 to 30 and one aged 80 or older). The donors were split into four age groups: young (average about 16 years), middle-aged (39), aged (more than 55) and long-lived (approximately 89). The study measured age-related changes in TCR beta repertoire diversity using deep sequencing normalized with unique cDNA molecular identifiers.

CDR1 and CDR2 (MDHEN, SYDVKM) derive from the germline V gene. The CDR3 has 15 amino acids, counting the end cysteine and phenylalanine. Of the read, only the CDR3 DNA is kept; its 45 bases are in frame from base 1. In the case of this clonotype: Its antigen specificity is not known. A much more abundant neighbour one base away suggests this may be a read error.

Systemically healthy Caucasian individuals from Russia, 39 in total and aged about 6 to 95 years, were included as donors. Ten milliliters of peripheral blood were drawn from each donor into EDTA-treated Vacutainer tubes. Ficoll-Paque density-gradient centrifugation was used to isolate PBMCs, with at least 7 million per sample. Trizol reagent was used to extract total RNA from the PBMCs, yielding at least 5.5 micrograms per sample. The percentages of naive CD45RAhigh/CD27high T cells were determined by flow cytometry on a PBMC aliquot from every donor. Points the paper makes about the study in general: Donor CMV infection status was unknown, potentially confounding age-related changes in expanded clonotypes. There was a strong correlation between observed TCR beta diversity and the percentage of naive T cells measured by flow cytometry. Compared with the aged group, the long-lived group had more naive CD4+ T cells, fewer expanded clones and increased TCR diversity, a pattern suggesting age selection. As age increased, observed TCR beta diversity per million T cells dropped in a roughly linear way, and a significant reduction was already evident by age approximately 40. Conclusive comparison of naive and antigen-experienced compartments was prevented by the profiling of bulk unsorted PBMCs. Total diversity estimates from one million sequenced T cells were considered lower bounds and underestimates.

The method behind the library was 5' RACE. Sequencing relied on an Illumina HiSeq 2500. A second about 7 to 12 cycle PCR used a sample-barcoded 5' primer and a J-beta primer mix. A unique molecular identifier was introduced onto each TCR beta cDNA molecule by a template-switch 5' adaptor carrying 12 random nucleotides. Each sample yielded at least 3 million CDR3-containing paired-end reads. First-strand cDNA was synthesized from all RNA with the Mint cDNA synthesis kit, primed by a TRBC-specific oligonucleotide. All cDNA was treated with uracil-DNA glycosylase and then went through a first 18-cycle PCR with the universal primers M1SS and BC2_uni_R. On the authors' methods: Each sample was normalized by randomly selecting 1 million high-quality reads, each carrying a distinct molecular identifier. Instead of being binned into consensus sequences, reads that shared molecular identifiers were thrown out. CDR3 identification, clonotype clustering and error correction used MiTCR with a Q25 quality threshold and the strictest error-elimination algorithm. A nonparametric unseen species model with Euler transformation was used to estimate lower-bound total TCR beta diversity. TCRdb applied fastp at Q25 and MiXCR to the public reads, then kept only in-frame beta chains. Each entry is one CDR3 protein sequence, shown with its most common DNA and genes. TCRdb's processing, not the authors' own work, is the source of the V and J calls. Recorded for this sample are about 500,000 distinct CDR3 sequences; 24% of them occurred a single time. The top ten clonotypes cover 8.7% of the sample.

These data were also filed under a second study, of T cells of mothers and their children. That second publication adds: Donors were nine systemically healthy Caucasian individuals: three mothers and their six children. cDNA synthesis used all of the extracted RNA, with approximately 1.4 ug of RNA in each 15 ul reaction. Sample barcodes and 2-4 random nucleotides were added via the M1S primer in the second PCR. Each mother yielded over 8.5 million TCR beta CDR3 reads and each child 3 million to 3.5 million reads. Thymic selection shapes the output of TCR recombination in a similar way in related and unrelated pairs, and inherited differences have a minor effect. Normalized repertoire overlap was always found to be slightly, but never significantly, higher in related mother-child pairs than in unrelated mother-child pairs. With a sensitivity of approximately 100 clones per million clonotypes, no persistent microchimeric T cell clones were detected. Deep NGS was used in the study to compare the TCR beta repertoires of mothers and children and to look for features that separate related mother-child pairs from unrelated individuals. On average, the children were roughly 11 +/- 4 years old, while the mothers were about 40 +/- 4 years old. Libraries were sequenced on Illumina HiSeq 2000 with 100+100 nt paired-end reads after adapter ligation with NEBNext reagents. To avoid cross-contamination, the mother libraries and the child libraries were prepared a month apart and sequenced in separate runs. Each donor had between roughly 500,000 and 2,200,000 distinct TCR beta clonotypes identified. Naive TCR beta clonotypes were estimated from low-frequency clonotypes matched to each donor's FACS-determined naive share, without sorting.

The sequenced material came from blood. The origin of this receptor is a boy under 18 in good health. This sequence uses TRBV28 and TRBJ2-3, and TRBD1 aligns with 8 junction nucleotides. With the DNA end fitting TRBJ1-5 better, the J assignment may be wrong. CDR3 region: CASSSGQGSTDTQHF. The DNA reads as follows: TGTGCCAGCAGCTCAGGACAGGGATCCACAGATACGCAGCATTTT.